These 18 T cell receptor beta chains originate from one sample sequenced in a study of blood T cell repertoires in COVID-19. The table came from immunoSEQ multiplex PCR; TCRdb's copy has only in-frame clones and leaves some out. The sample lists approximately 190,000 clones, around 84% occurring once. Sequencing was carried out using PBMCs or T cells enriched from blood (not recorded which). Source of these receptors: a woman in her thirties who had been exposed to COVID-19.

CDR3 bases: TGCGCCAGCAGCCCGACAGGGGCTCCGGGCACCGGGGAGCTGTTTTTT. Encoded protein: CASSPTGAPGTGELFF. V is TRBV5-1 and J is TRBJ2-2; 8 bases agree with TRBD1. Germline trimming cut 4 bases from V and 4 bases from J; bases unmatched to any gene: 9. The CDR3 is made up of 16 amino acids. CDR1 is SGHRS and CDR2 is YFSETQ in the germline V gene.

This rearrangement joins TRBV24-1 to TRBJ2-7; no firm D call. Deletions cut 1 base from V and 12 bases from J, with 12 bases between. The CDR3 runs 12 residues. Germline-derived CDR1 and CDR2 are KGHDR and SFDVKD. CDR3 sequence: CATSDLTGAMYF. The DNA for the CDR3 is TGTGCCACCAGTGATTTAACCGGAGCGATGTACTTC.

This chain joins TRBV9 and TRBJ2-7; 7 bases are shared with TRBD1. The CDR3 is 15 amino acids. Trimming took 3 bases from V and 3 from J; bases not matched to a gene: 9. The V gene's germline CDR1 is SGDLS and CDR2 YYNGEE. CDR3 DNA: TGTGCCAGCAGCGGAGGGGGCGGTTTGGGCTACGAGCAGTACTTC. Translated: CASSGGGGLGYEQYF.

Here the CDR3 reads CASSLEGTSGGNEQFF. The CDR3 coding sequence is TGTGCCAGCAGCTTGGAAGGGACTAGCGGGGGGAATGAGCAGTTCTTC. This chain joins TRBV5-4 and TRBJ2-1; 15 bases match TRBD2. The V gene's germline CDR1 is SGHNT and CDR2 YYREEE (reference sequence). J lost 7 bases, V lost 0 bases, and 2 bases had no gene match. This CDR3 region has 16 residues.

The chain recombines TRBV5-6 with TRBJ2-5; D gene ambiguous. This CDR3 is built from 13 residues. V was shortened by 0 bases and J by 7 bases, with 10 bases between the two germline ends. CDR1 is SGHDT and CDR2 is YYEEEE in the germline V gene. CDR3 nucleotide sequence: TGTGCCAGCAGCTTGGCTCAAGCAGGGACCCAGTACTTC. It translates to CASSLAQAGTQYF.

This clone has just a few counts. The rearrangement links TRBV28 to TRBJ1-2; D is uncertain. The CDR3 contains 14 residues. Germline-derived CDR1 and CDR2 are MDHEN and SYDVKM. Trimming stripped 2 bases from V and 4 bases from J, with 11 bases between. The CDR3 DNA follows: TGTGCCAGCAGTTTAGGGTCCGGACTCTATGGCTACACCTTC. Translation gives CASSLGSGLYGYTF.

The J gene is TRBJ1-1, the V gene TRBV3-1 (or the pseudogene TRBV3-2), with TRBD1 matching 7 bases. The CDR3 has 15 amino acids. The V and J ends lost 1 base and 4 bases, in that order; junction bases with no gene match: 6. The germline gives CDR1 LGHDT, CDR2 YNNKEL (reference sequence). DNA for the CDR3: TGTGCCAGCAGCCAAGGGACGCAGGGGGGCACTGAAGCTTTCTTT. Its protein product is CASSQGTQGGTEAFF.

The rearrangement uses TRBV3-1 (or the pseudogene TRBV3-2) and TRBJ2-3; tentatively, D is TRBD1 (6 bases). The CDR3 spans 15 residues. Per germline, CDR1 LGHDT and CDR2 YNNKEL (reference sequence). V was shortened by 4 bases and J by 0 bases, with 11 bases between the two germline ends. Written as DNA, the CDR3 is TGTGCCAGCAGCCCGCCAGGGGAGAGCACAGATACGCAGTATTTT. This sequence encodes CASSPPGESTDTQYF.

On this clone itself: At one end the junction does not follow the germline gene, possibly because of a read error. V usage is TRBV5-6 and J usage is TRBJ2-7, with D possibly matching TRBD1 (6 bases). The CDR3 extends over 15 amino acids. Germline-derived CDR1 and CDR2 are SGHDT and YYEEEE. The CDR3 DNA sequence: TGTGCCAGCAGGTTGGGGGCGGGCTTTGTCTACGAGCAGTACTTC. It codes for CASRLGAGFVYEQYF.

This chain uses TRBV12-3 or TRBV12-4 with TRBJ2-7; no clear D. The CDR3 is 11 residues long. V gave up 7 bases and J gave up 4 bases, with 8 bases separating them. Here the CDR3 DNA reads TGTGCCAGCAAGCGAGATTACGAGCAGTACTTC. As protein: CASKRDYEQYF.

This sequence joins TRBV7-9 and TRBJ2-5; D is possibly TRBD1 (6 bases). The length of the CDR3 is 15 residues. V was trimmed by 2 bases and J by 1 base, leaving 11 bases between them. Germline V gene lookup returns CDR1 SEHNR and CDR2 FQNEAQ (reference sequence). The CDR3 spells CASSLPPGAQETQYF. The CDR3 DNA reads TGTGCCAGCAGCTTACCTCCAGGGGCCCAAGAGACCCAGTACTTC.

V usage is TRBV6-6 and J usage is TRBJ1-4; 7 bases fit TRBD1. V lost 5 bases, J lost 7 bases, and 10 bases stayed unmatched. Germline V CDR1 and CDR2: MNHNY, SVGAGI (reference sequence). CDR3 size: 15 residues. The CDR3: CASSHRGRGSEKLFF. The CDR3 bases are TGTGCCAGCAGTCACAGGGGAAGGGGTAGTGAAAAACTGTTTTTT.

The chain couples TRBV11-1 to TRBJ1-1; D perhaps matches TRBD1 (6 bases). This CDR3 is built from 14 residues. CDR1 and CDR2 from the germline V gene are SGHAT and FQDESV (reference sequence). The V end was cut by 3 bases, the J end by 5 bases, with 13 bases between. The CDR3 sequence is CASSFDSRGTEAFF. The CDR3 DNA is TGTGCCAGCAGCTTTGACAGCAGGGGTACTGAAGCTTTCTTT. The whole variable domain, remainder taken from reference TRBV11-1 and TRBJ1-1, is EAEVAQSPRYKITEKSQAVAFWCDPISGHATLYWYRQILGQGPELLVQFQDESVVDDSQLPKDRFSAERLKGVDSTLKIQPAELGDSAMYLCASSFDSRGTEAFFGQGTRLTVV.

The chain links TRBV4-3 to TRBJ1-2, with 10 bases identical to TRBD1. Germline V lookup: CDR1 LGHNA, CDR2 YSLEER. The V gene end was trimmed by 1 base and the J gene end by 6 bases; junction bases not matched to a gene: 8. The CDR3 contains 16 residues. This CDR3 is CASSQVAGQGLDGYTF. CDR3 sequence (DNA): TGCGCCAGCAGCCAAGTTGCGGGACAGGGGCTCGATGGCTACACCTTC.

As DNA, the CDR3 is TGTGCCAGCGGAGGAGACAGGAGGCTTGAAAACACCATATATTTT. It codes for CASGGDRRLENTIYF. This rearrangement joins TRBV2 to TRBJ1-3, with D maybe TRBD1 (6 bases). Per germline, CDR1 SNHLY and CDR2 FYNNEI. The V and J ends lost 8 bases and 6 bases respectively, with 20 bases between them. This CDR3 spans 15 amino acids.

This chain connects TRBV6-5 to TRBJ2-2; no clear D. The CDR3 contains 11 residues. Germline values: CDR1 MNHEY, CDR2 SVGAGI. Trimming cost V 8 bases and J 4 bases, with 5 bases left between them. The CDR3 sequence: CASLITGELFF. In DNA form, the CDR3 reads TGTGCCAGCCTTATCACCGGGGAGCTGTTTTTT.

This clone occurred a few times. The V gene is TRBV7-2, the J gene TRBJ2-3, with D tentatively TRBD2 (5 bases). The germline CDR1 and CDR2 sequences are SGHTA and FQGNSA. The CDR3 is made up of 15 amino acids. The V end was cut by 1 base, the J end by 1 base, with 9 bases between. This CDR3 reads CASSLGYGGTDTQYF. CDR3 DNA sequence: TGTGCCAGCAGCTTAGGATACGGGGGCACAGATACGCAGTATTTT.

The rearrangement uses TRBV6-5 and TRBJ1-1, with 7 positions matching TRBD1. Trimming cost V 4 bases and J 12 bases; bases outside gene matches: 8. The CDR3 extends over 12 amino acids. The germline CDR1 and CDR2 sequences are MNHEY and SVGAGI. CDR3 amino acids: CASSLPTGPSFF. The CDR3 DNA reads as TGTGCCAGCAGTTTACCGACAGGGCCGTCTTTCTTT.